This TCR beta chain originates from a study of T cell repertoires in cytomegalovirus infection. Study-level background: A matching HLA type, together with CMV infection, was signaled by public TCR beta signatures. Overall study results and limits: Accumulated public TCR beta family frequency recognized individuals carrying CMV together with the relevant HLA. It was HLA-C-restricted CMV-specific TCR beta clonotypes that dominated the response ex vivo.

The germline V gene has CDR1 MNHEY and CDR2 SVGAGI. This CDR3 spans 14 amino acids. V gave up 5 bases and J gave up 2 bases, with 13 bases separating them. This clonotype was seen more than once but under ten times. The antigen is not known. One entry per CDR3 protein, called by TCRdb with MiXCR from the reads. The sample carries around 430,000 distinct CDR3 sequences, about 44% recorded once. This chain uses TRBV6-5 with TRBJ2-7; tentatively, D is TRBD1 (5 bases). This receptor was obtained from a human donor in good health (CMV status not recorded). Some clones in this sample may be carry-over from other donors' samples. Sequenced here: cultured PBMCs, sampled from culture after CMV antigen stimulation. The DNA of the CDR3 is TGTGCCAGCAGTCTAACAGGCCCACCCTACGAGCAGTACTTC. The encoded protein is CASSLTGPPYEQYF.